This T cell receptor beta chain was sequenced during a study of CD8 T cells in ankylosing spondylitis. A few counts support this clonotype. Its antigen remains unknown. MiXCR, applied by TCRdb to the 5' RACE reads, yields one record per CDR3 protein. Of around 430,000 distinct CDR3 sequences listed, under 20% are singletons. Study outcomes and limitations: Blood of patients with ankylosing spondylitis appeared to be characterized by a TCR beta motif of several highly homologous variants. Peripheral blood held disease-linked clones only at relatively low frequency, and these were CD8+.

V gave up 0 bases and J gave up 2 bases; unmatched junction bases: 8. This CDR3 comprises 16 residues. Germline V gene lookup returns CDR1 DFQATT and CDR2 SNEGSKA (reference sequence). Sequencing was performed on blood, either unsorted or a sorted T cell fraction (not recorded which). The chain couples TRBV20-1 to TRBJ2-5; 8 bases match TRBD1. The TCR comes from a male donor with ankylosing spondylitis. DNA of the CDR3: TGCAGTGCTAGAGATCGGATTAGGACAGGGCAAGAGACCCAGTACTTC. Residues: CSARDRIRTGQETQYF.